The present T cell receptor beta chain was sequenced within a study of vaccination effects on CD4 cells after COVID-19. Sequencing followed a ViraFEST assay step that expanded antigen-specific CD4+ T cells with viral peptide pools. With more than 9 days of culture completed, CD4+ T cells were isolated. Every participant took two doses of the BNT162b2 or mRNA-1273 vaccine. Vaccine recipients, nucleocapsid antibody negative, had no prior SARS-CoV-2 infection. Each culture had half its medium swapped for IL-2 medium on days 3 and 7. This CDR3 is built from 13 residues. V shed 4 bases and J shed 1 base, with 6 bases lying between them. Germline CDR1 is KGHSH and CDR2 is LQKENI. Produced via immunoSEQ multiplex PCR; TCRdb's table is partial and in-frame only. The table records more than 50,000 clones, less than 80% of them present only once. As to this clone: The antigen is not known.

This receptor was obtained from a human donor who received a COVID-19 vaccine. This sequence joins TRBV18 and TRBJ2-3; no clear D. This material consisted of CD4+ T cells from PBMCs cultured with HCoV-OC43 spike peptides, taken after COVID-19 vaccination. Specified subset: HCoV-OC43 spike overlapping peptide pool stimulation. CDR3 amino acids: CASSLPGTDTQYF. In DNA form, the CDR3 reads TGTGCCAGCTCACTTCCCGGCACAGATACGCAGTATTTT.